Shown below are 2 T cell receptor beta chains from a single sample sequenced in a study of blood T cells in healthy people across ages. A second PCR of roughly 7 to 11 cycles used a sample-barcoded 5' primer and a J-beta primer mix. TCRdb recomputed calls from the 5' RACE reads with MiXCR, one row per CDR3 protein. The sample holds 730,000 or so distinct CDR3 sequences, 40% to 45% seen once. Source material: blood. All receptors come from an elderly man in good health.

The chain employs TRBV9 and TRBJ1-5, with 7 nucleotides matching TRBD1. The length of the CDR3 is 14 residues. V lost 2 bases and J lost 5; bases outside the gene matches: 4. Per germline, CDR1 SGDLS and CDR2 YYNGEE. The CDR3 is CASSVRQGDQPQHF. The DNA for the CDR3 is TGTGCCAGCAGCGTTAGACAGGGCGATCAGCCCCAGCATTTT.

Note on this clonotype: A single base separates this from a much larger clone, so it may be a read error. The chain combines TRBV7-9 with TRBJ2-7; TRBD1 matches 9 bases. From germline, CDR1 is SEHNR and CDR2 FQNEAQ (reference sequence). The CDR3 spans 18 residues. For the CDR3, the DNA is TGTGCCATCAGCTTGGCGAAAGACGGGACAGGGTTTACCTACGAGCAGTACTTC. Translation: CAISLAKDGTGFTYEQYF.